The clone carrying this T cell receptor beta chain was counted at least ten times. As yet, its antigen is unknown. One junction end disagrees with the germline gene, perhaps due to a read error. Amplification of TCR beta CDR3 regions used RNA as the template. When the TCR CDR3 underwent first-round RT-PCR, the HTBI primer set was used. TCRdb analysed the multiplex PCR reads with MiXCR anew, one entry per CDR3 protein. The table has roughly 580,000 distinct CDR3 sequences, roughly 46% seen once; the top ten hold about 7.8%. The data are from a study of T cells in Graves' hyperthyroidism and ophthalmopathy. General study points: Using 13 V-J features, a model discriminated ophthalmopathy from stable hyperthyroidism. Blood also carried most thyroid clonotypes expanded above 0.001.

The hyperthyroidism was newly diagnosed and had lasted under 2 months; the patients were aged 18 to 65. Diagnoses used clinical symptoms, serum thyroxine and TRAb, thyroid ultrasound and orbital computed tomography. Germline V gives CDR1 ENHRY, CDR2 SYGVKD. The CDR3 covers 12 residues. The origin of this receptor is a woman aged 18-30 years with Graves' hyperthyroidism. Sequencing used peripheral blood or thyroid tissue (not recorded which). The J gene is TRBJ1-3, the V gene TRBV10-3; D unclear. CDR3 sequence: CAISQSGNTIYF. For the CDR3, the DNA is TGTGCCATCAGTCAGTCTGGAAACACCATATATTTT.